The source of this T cell receptor (beta chain) is a study of metastatic and nonmetastatic thyroid tumors. At the level of the study: Malignant thyroid and benign thyroid patients provided blood and tumor or nodule tissue whose repertoires were compared.

Treatment of any kind had been given to no patient before thyroid surgery. The CDR3 runs 16 residues. The germline V gene encodes CDR1 LGHDT and CDR2 YNNKEL (reference sequence). Trimming shortened V by 0 bases and J by 1 base, and 12 bases separated the two germline ends. In the original analysis: CDR3 was compared across clinicopathological groups, and the resulting differences were used to build a distant-metastasis classifier for papillary thyroid cancer. With MiXCR, TCRdb reprocessed the PCR reads. None of the V and J calls come from the authors' own analysis; TCRdb made them. Here the sample spans some 8,000 clones, 25% to 40% being singletons. A note on this clone: What it binds is unknown.

Findings and caveats of the study: Reported TCR beta diversity, measured in blood and tumor, was significantly higher for malignant thyroid tumors than for benign nodules.

Sequenced input: tumor tissue. The J gene is TRBJ1-1, the V gene TRBV3-1; no reliable D call. The sequence came from a female donor with papillary thyroid cancer or a benign thyroid nodule (not recorded which). Some clones in this sample may be carry-over from other donors' samples. The CDR3 sequence: CASSQDPPPGNTEAFF. CDR3 sequence (DNA): TGTGCCAGCAGCCAAGATCCTCCTCCGGGGAACACTGAAGCTTTCTTT.